This record covers a single T cell receptor (beta chain). Its antigen is unknown. Reverse transcription of all isolated RNA meant that expressed TCRB transcripts were sequenced. Assay: immunoSEQ multiplex PCR; the TCRdb copy retains only in-frame clones and omits some. The sample holds some 360,000 clones, around 20% seen once. These data are taken from a study of beta chain features in type 1 diabetes. The study's findings and limits: TCRB CDR3s from Type 1 diabetes patients were moderately but significantly shorter in all four CD4+ subsets. More deletions and fewer insertions at VDJ junctions were found in patients with type 1 diabetes.

The sequence derives from a young woman in good health. The sample consisted of naive CD4+ T cells from blood.

The CDR3 reads CAWSVSGKAFF. DNA of the CDR3: TGTGCCTGGAGTGTATCCGGGAAAGCTTTCTTT. V is TRBV30 and J is TRBJ1-1; D is unresolved. The CDR3 sequence is 11 residues long. Germline V gene lookup returns CDR1 GTSNPN and CDR2 SVGIG (reference sequence). The germline V and J ends were trimmed by 0 bases and 9 bases, with 8 bases remaining between them.